Below, 13 T cell receptor beta chains from the same sample are listed, as sequenced in a study of blood T cell repertoires in COVID-19. Repertoires were generated with immunoSEQ multiplex PCR, while TCRdb's copy carries only in-frame clones and drops some. The sample yields 340,000 or so clones, about four fifths seen once. Sequenced material: peripheral blood. These receptors all stem from a young man with active or convalescent COVID-19.

The table lists this clone with a count of one. The chain uses TRBV5-1 and TRBJ1-6; D perhaps matches TRBD1 (5 bases). This CDR3 contains 14 residues. Germline loops: CDR1 SGHRS, CDR2 YFSETQ. Trimming stripped 9 bases from V and 10 bases from J, with 20 bases between. CDR3 in amino acids: CANLTRQGKSPLHF. The CDR3 bases are TGCGCCAACCTTACGCGTCAGGGAAAATCACCCCTCCACTTT.

This chain connects TRBV25-1 to TRBJ1-2; D is perhaps TRBD1 (5 bases). Per germline, CDR1 MGHDK and CDR2 SYGVNS. The CDR3 length is 16 residues. Trimming took 4 bases from V and 3 from J, leaving 18 bases between them. The chain's CDR3 is CASSAPGVLKDYGYTF. In nucleotides, the CDR3 is TGTGCCAGCAGTGCCCCGGGGGTCCTTAAAGACTATGGCTACACCTTC.

The V call is TRBV7-2, the J call TRBJ2-7, with D possibly being TRBD2 (6 bases). CDR1 SGHTA and CDR2 FQGNSA come from the germline V gene. CDR3 length: 15 amino acids. V shed 4 bases and J shed 0 bases, with 13 bases lying between them. This CDR3 is CASSWPGGSSYEQYF. The CDR3 DNA is TGTGCCAGCAGCTGGCCCGGAGGGAGCTCCTACGAGCAGTACTTC.

The CDR3 nucleotides are TGTGCCAGCAGCTTAACAGGGTACACTGAAGCTTTCTTT. This translates into CASSLTGYTEAFF. The chain employs TRBV11-3 and TRBJ1-1, with D perhaps TRBD1 (6 bases). Trimming removed 2 bases from V and 3 bases from J, with 7 bases in between. The germline V gene has CDR1 SGHNT and CDR2 YENEEA. The length of the CDR3 is 13 residues.

The J gene is TRBJ2-3, the V gene TRBV3-1 (or the pseudogene TRBV3-2), with 10 bases that match TRBD2. The CDR3 is 19 residues long. The V gene end was trimmed by 0 bases and the J gene end by 0 bases; junction bases not matched to a gene: 9. CDR1 LGHDT and CDR2 YNNKEL come from the germline V gene (reference sequence). This chain's CDR3 is CASSQDRGSGRTSTDTQYF. CDR3 DNA: TGTGCCAGCAGCCAAGATCGGGGTAGCGGGAGGACTAGCACAGATACGCAGTATTTT.

This chain connects TRBV6-2 or TRBV6-3 to TRBJ2-3; TRBD2 aligns across 9 bases. Trimming at V came to 0 bases and at J to 3 bases, leaving 16 bases not matched to a gene. Germline values: CDR1 MNHEY, CDR2 SVGEGT. This CDR3 comprises 20 residues. In nucleotides, the CDR3 is TGTGCCAGCAGTTACTCGACGGGACTAGCTTCTCATTCAGGGACAGATACGCAGTATTTT. It encodes CASSYSTGLASHSGTDTQYF.

The count of this clone is one. The rearrangement uses TRBV5-1 and TRBJ1-2; the D is unclear. The CDR3 contains 13 residues. Between the trimmed V and J ends, which lost 4 bases and 2 bases, there was a span of 9 bases. CDR1 is SGHRS, CDR2 YFSETQ, per germline. This chain's CDR3 is CASSDTVNYGYTF. CDR3 nucleotide sequence: TGCGCCAGCAGCGATACAGTCAACTATGGCTACACCTTC.

The chain combines TRBV14 with TRBJ2-1, with 9 bases aligning to TRBD2. The V and J ends lost 1 base and 4 bases, in that order; junction bases with no gene match: 5. The CDR3 totals 16 residues. Germline CDR1 is SGHDN and CDR2 is FVKESK. The CDR3 DNA is TGTGCCAGCAGCCAAGGGAGGACTAGCGTATACAATGAGCAGTTCTTC. Translation: CASSQGRTSVYNEQFF.

This CDR3 reads CASSPRGQGNTEAFF. Written as DNA, the CDR3 is TGTGCCAGCAGTCCCCGTGGGCAGGGGAACACTGAAGCTTTCTTT. This sequence joins TRBV6-5 and TRBJ1-1, with a possible D match to TRBD1 (5 bases). The V gene lost 5 bases and the J gene lost 1 base, with 14 bases spanning the gap. Germline loops: CDR1 MNHEY, CDR2 SVGAGI. The CDR3 totals 15 residues.

The chain is built from TRBV18 and TRBJ2-3; D gene ambiguous. CDR1 is KGHSH, CDR2 LQKENI, per germline. V was pared by 0 bases and J by 5 bases, with 9 bases between. This CDR3 spans 14 amino acids. CDR3 nucleotides: TGTGCCAGCTCACCACCGAATTTGAGAGATACGCAGTATTTT. This gives the protein CASSPPNLRDTQYF.

The rearrangement links TRBV21-1 to TRBJ2-1; the listed D gene, TRBD2, was not tested against the DNA. TRBV21-1 is described as a pseudogene. This CDR3 spans 18 amino acids. CDR3 in amino acids: CASSKPRIDAGGPDEQFF. The CDR3 DNA is TGTGCCAGCAGCAAACCACGTATTGACGCGGGGGGGCCGGATGAGCAGTTCTTC.

This clone has a handful of counts. The chain uses TRBV5-1 and TRBJ2-6; 7 bases align to TRBD1. Germline assignment: CDR1 SGHRS and CDR2 YFSETQ. The CDR3 covers 18 residues. V lost 1 base to trimming and J lost 0 bases; unmatched junction nucleotides: 7. CDR3 coding DNA: TGCGCCAGCAGCTTGAGGGACAGCCATTACTCTGGGGCCAACGTCCTGACTTTC. This codes for CASSLRDSHYSGANVLTF.

The chain employs TRBV19 and TRBJ2-6; 8 bases are shared with TRBD2. Unmatched junction bases numbered 10, after V lost 5 bases and J lost 1 base. The CDR3 sequence is 18 residues long. The V gene's germline CDR1 is LNHDA and CDR2 SQIVND (reference sequence). The CDR3 loop is CASSRGGHQGSGANVLTF. The CDR3 DNA is TGTGCCAGTAGTCGCGGGGGGCATCAAGGTTCTGGGGCCAACGTCCTGACTTTC. Filled out from reference TRBV19 and TRBJ2-6, the complete variable domain reads DGGITQSPKYLFRKEGQNVTLSCEQNLNHDAMYWYRQDPGQGLRLIYYSQIVNDFQKGDIAEGYSVSREKKESFPLTVTSAQKNPTAFYLCASSRGGHQGSGANVLTFGAGSRLTVL.